This T cell receptor beta chain was sequenced in a study of blood T cell repertoires in COVID-19. Across the study: Sample material is recorded as cDNA or gDNA derived from T cells, B-cell-depleted T cells, or PBMCs.

Assignments of participants to cohorts depended upon their own reported clinical history. Recovered participants had two consecutive negative NP/OP PCR tests, healthcare professional clearance, or symptom resolution. Methods used by the authors: Amplifying reference gene primers gave estimates of nucleated cell counts. Method: immunoSEQ multiplex PCR; TCRdb's copy keeps in-frame clones and lacks some. The V and J calls and clone size are taken from that table; D and trimming were inferred from the DNA. The sample holds 150,000 or so clones, approximately 80% seen once. The CDR3 covers 14 residues. The V end was cut by 7 bases, the J end by 5 bases, with 15 bases between. In germline, CDR1 is SEHNR, CDR2 FQNEAQ (reference sequence).

The clonotype comes from a man aged 50-59 years who had recovered from COVID-19. The rearrangement uses TRBV7-9 and TRBJ2-1; perhaps TRBD1 as D (5 bases). The sample comprised PBMCs or T cells enriched from blood (not recorded which). The CDR3 protein is CASTGQGGDNEQFF. The CDR3 nucleotides are TGTGCCAGCACTGGGCAGGGTGGGGACAATGAGCAGTTCTTC.